This paragraph covers one TCR beta chain sequence. Only a few counts were recorded for this clonotype. The antigen it binds to is not known. No much larger clone is present one base from it, and per-base qualities are unavailable. This specimen belongs to a study of CD8 T cells in ankylosing spondylitis (dated by TCRdb to the late 2010s). Regarding the research as a whole: The study profiled T cell receptor beta repertoires in healthy donors and ankylosing spondylitis patients to find disease-linked TCR variants. The whole study cohort included about a hundred healthy donors and 20 to 30 ankylosing spondylitis patients. Peripheral blood was sampled, and synovial fluid was additionally collected from ankylosing spondylitis patients. The paper's findings and limits, for the study overall: The disease-linked clones were reported as significantly enriched in matched synovial fluid samples from ankylosing spondylitis patients. In peripheral blood, the disease-linked clones were found at relatively low frequencies and had a CD8+ phenotype. Blood from ankylosing spondylitis patients appeared to be characterized by a TCR beta motif composed of under ten highly homologous amino acid variants. Some TCR beta motif variants had previously been reported in synovial fluid and blood of reactive arthritis patients, which suggested common disease-initiation mechanisms.

The sequencer listed for this sample is Illumina HiSeq 2500. TCR beta libraries were prepared by quantitative 5'-RACE with molecular barcodes. Concerning the study's data processing: Disease-linked TCR variants were identified with a new computational method built on a probabilistic model of VDJ rearrangement. Using fastp at Q25 and MiXCR, TCRdb reprocessed the public reads and kept productive beta chains. Every distinct CDR3 protein forms one entry, paired with its most common genes and DNA. TCRdb assigned the V and J calls; the authors' analysis was not used. The sample table records roughly 670,000 distinct CDR3 sequences; 19% of these occur just once. The top ten constitute over 15% of the sample. Clipping removes 5 bases from V and 0 bases from J, with 12 as the unmatched junction base count. From the cysteine up to the phenylalanine, the CDR3 has a length of 17 residues. CDR3 DNA is the only sequence kept; it has 51 bases, read in frame from the first base. The CDR1 and CDR2 encoded by the germline V gene are MDHEN and SYDVKM.

The rearrangement combines TRBV28 with TRBJ2-7, and 8 junction bases match TRBD1. The sample taken for sequencing was blood, either unsorted or a sorted T cell fraction (not recorded which). The origin of this receptor is a male donor with ankylosing spondylitis. The base sequence is TGTGCCAGCAGTCCCCCCAGACAGGGGCCACTCTCCTACGAGCAGTACTTC. It encodes CASSPPRQGPLSYEQYF. Extended through the reference TRBV28 and TRBJ2-7 proteins, this CDR3 yields the full variable domain: DVKVTQSSRYLVKRTGEKVFLECVQDMDHENMFWYRQDPGLGLRLIYFSYDVKMKEKGDIPEGYSVSREKKERFSLILESASTNQTSMYLCASSPPRQGPLSYEQYFGPGTRLTVT.